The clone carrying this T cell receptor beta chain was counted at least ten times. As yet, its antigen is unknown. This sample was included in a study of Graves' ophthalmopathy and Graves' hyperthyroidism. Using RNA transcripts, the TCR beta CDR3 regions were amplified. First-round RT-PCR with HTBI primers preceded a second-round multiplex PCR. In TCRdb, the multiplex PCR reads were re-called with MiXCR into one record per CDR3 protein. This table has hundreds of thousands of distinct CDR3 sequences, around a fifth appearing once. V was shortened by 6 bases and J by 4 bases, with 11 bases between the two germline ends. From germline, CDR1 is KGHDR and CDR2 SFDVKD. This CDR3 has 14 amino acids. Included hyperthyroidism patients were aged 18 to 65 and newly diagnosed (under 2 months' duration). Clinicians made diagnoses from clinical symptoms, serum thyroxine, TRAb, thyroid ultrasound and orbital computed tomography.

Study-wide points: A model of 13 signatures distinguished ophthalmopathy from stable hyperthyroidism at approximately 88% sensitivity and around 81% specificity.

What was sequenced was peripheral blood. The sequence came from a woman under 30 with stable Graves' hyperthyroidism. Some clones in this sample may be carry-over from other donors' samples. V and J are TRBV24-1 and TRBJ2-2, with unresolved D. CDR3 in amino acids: CATSKSQLTGELFF. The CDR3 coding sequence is TGTGCCACCAGTAAGTCTCAACTCACCGGGGAGCTGTTTTTT.